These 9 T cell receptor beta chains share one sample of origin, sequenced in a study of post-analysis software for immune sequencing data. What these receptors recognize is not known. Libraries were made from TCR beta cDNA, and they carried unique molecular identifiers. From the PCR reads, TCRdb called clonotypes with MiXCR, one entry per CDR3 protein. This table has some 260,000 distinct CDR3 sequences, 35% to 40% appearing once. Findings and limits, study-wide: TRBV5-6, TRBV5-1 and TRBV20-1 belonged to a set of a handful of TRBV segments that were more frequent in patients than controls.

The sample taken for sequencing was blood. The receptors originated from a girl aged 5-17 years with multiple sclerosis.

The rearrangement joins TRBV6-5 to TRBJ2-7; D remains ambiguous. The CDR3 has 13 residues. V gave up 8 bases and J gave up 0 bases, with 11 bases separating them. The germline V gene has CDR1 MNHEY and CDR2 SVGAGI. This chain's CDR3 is CASGPSISYEQYF. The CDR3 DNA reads TGTGCCAGCGGCCCGTCCATCTCCTACGAGCAGTACTTC.

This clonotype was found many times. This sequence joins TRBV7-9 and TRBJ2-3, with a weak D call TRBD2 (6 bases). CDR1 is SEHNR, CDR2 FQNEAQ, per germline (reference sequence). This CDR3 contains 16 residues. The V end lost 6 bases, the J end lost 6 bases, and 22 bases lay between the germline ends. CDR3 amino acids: CASRRTMHGEEDTQYF. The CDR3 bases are TGTGCCAGCAGACGGACTATGCACGGGGAAGAGGATACGCAGTATTTT. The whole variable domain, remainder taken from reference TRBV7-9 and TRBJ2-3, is DTGVSQNPRHKITKRGQNVTFRCDPISEHNRLYWYRQTLGQGPEFLTYFQNEAQLEKSRLLSDRFSAERPKGSFSTLEIQRTEQGDSAMYLCASRRTMHGEEDTQYFGPGTRLTVL.

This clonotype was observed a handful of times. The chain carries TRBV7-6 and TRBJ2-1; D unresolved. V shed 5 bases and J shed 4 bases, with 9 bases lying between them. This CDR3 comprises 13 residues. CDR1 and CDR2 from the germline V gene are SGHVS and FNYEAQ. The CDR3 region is CASSPTGYNEQFF. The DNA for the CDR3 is TGTGCCAGCAGCCCCACCGGGTACAATGAGCAGTTCTTC.

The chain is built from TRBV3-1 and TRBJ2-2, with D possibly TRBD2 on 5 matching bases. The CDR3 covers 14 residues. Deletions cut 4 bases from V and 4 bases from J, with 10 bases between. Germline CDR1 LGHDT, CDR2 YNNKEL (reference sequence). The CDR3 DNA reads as TGTGCCAGCAGCCGTTCAGAGGGCACCGGGGAGCTGTTTTTT. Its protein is CASSRSEGTGELFF.

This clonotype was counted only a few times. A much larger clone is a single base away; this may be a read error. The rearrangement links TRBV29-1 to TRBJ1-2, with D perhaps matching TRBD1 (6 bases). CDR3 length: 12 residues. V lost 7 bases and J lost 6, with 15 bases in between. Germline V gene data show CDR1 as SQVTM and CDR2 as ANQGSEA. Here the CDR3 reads CSAQRGANGYTF. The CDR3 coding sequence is TGCAGCGCTCAACGGGGGGCGAATGGCTACACCTTC.

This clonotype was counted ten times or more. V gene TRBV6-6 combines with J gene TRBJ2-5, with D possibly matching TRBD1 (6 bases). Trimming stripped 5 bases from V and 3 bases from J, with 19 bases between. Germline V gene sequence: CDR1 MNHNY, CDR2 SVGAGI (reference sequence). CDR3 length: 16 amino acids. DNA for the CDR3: TGTGCCAGCAGTAGGAGAGGGGGAACCGCCAAAGAGACCCAGTACTTC. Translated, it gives CASSRRGGTAKETQYF.

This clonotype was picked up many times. This CDR3 reads CASEGGGVSNQPQHF. The CDR3 DNA reads as TGTGCCAGCGAGGGAGGAGGGGTGAGCAATCAGCCCCAGCATTTT. The chain is built from TRBV7-9 and TRBJ1-5, with a possible D match to TRBD1 (5 bases). Germline CDR1 reads SEHNR; CDR2 reads FQNEAQ (reference sequence). Trimming cost V 8 bases and J 1 base, with 15 bases left between them. There are 15 residues in the CDR3.

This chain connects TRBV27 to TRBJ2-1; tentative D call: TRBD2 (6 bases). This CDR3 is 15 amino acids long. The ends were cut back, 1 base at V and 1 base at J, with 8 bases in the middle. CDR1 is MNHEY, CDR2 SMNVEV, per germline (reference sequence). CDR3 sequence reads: CASSLFGRSYNEQFF. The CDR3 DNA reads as TGTGCCAGCAGTTTATTCGGGAGATCCTACAATGAGCAGTTCTTC.

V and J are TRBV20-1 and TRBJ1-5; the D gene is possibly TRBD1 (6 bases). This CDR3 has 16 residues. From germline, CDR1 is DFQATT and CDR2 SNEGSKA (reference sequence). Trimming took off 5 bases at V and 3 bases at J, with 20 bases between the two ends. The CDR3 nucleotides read TGCAGTGCTGGGGCGCGCCGGGACATCTTCAATCAGCCCCAGCATTTT. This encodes CSAGARRDIFNQPQHF.